The clone carrying this TCR beta chain showed up just a few times. TCRdb analysed the 5' RACE reads with MiXCR anew, one entry per CDR3 protein. This table has hundreds of thousands of distinct CDR3 sequences, under 25% appearing once. The source of the sample is a study of T-cell memory formation after mild COVID-19. V was trimmed by 0 bases and J by 3 bases, leaving 15 bases between them. The CDR3 consists of 16 residues. Per the germline V gene, CDR1 is MGHDK and CDR2 is SYGVNS. This sequence was found in an adult woman who had mild COVID-19 (a few samples of this study predate the infection). Cell type and time point are not known. The V gene is TRBV25-1, the J gene TRBJ2-7; D might be TRBD2 (6 bases). Sequencing used PBMCs or a T cell subset sorted from them (not recorded which). The CDR3 DNA follows: TGTGCCAGCAGTGAATATCGAGGCGGGGTGTTCTACGAGCAGTACTTC. Translation gives CASSEYRGGVFYEQYF.